The present T cell receptor beta chain was sequenced within a study of cytomegalovirus exposure and HLA in healthy donors. The study, taken as a whole, reports: The Asian-associated ancestry cluster reportedly had fewer N-insertions than the approximately 670-donor mean in a later analysis.

For this clone: Its matching antigen is unknown.

Every donor was a healthy person donating bone marrow. The PCR made use of 60 Vbeta and 13 Jbeta primers. Some clones are missing from TCRdb's copy, which holds only in-frame ones; the method was immunoSEQ multiplex PCR. The sample yields about 50,000 clones, of which the top ten take up about 1.1%. The specimen was PBMCs. The sequence derives from a woman aged 40 to 49 in good health and CMV-seronegative.

The CDR3 DNA reads TGTGCCAGCAGCCCTTCAAGAGGGCCCTACGAGCAGTACTTC. This codes for CASSPSRGPYEQYF. The rearrangement uses TRBV9 and TRBJ2-7, with a tentative D call TRBD2 (5 bases). The CDR3 spans 14 residues. The V end was cut by 4 bases, the J end by 2 bases, with 13 bases between. Per the germline V gene, CDR1 is SGDLS and CDR2 is YYNGEE.